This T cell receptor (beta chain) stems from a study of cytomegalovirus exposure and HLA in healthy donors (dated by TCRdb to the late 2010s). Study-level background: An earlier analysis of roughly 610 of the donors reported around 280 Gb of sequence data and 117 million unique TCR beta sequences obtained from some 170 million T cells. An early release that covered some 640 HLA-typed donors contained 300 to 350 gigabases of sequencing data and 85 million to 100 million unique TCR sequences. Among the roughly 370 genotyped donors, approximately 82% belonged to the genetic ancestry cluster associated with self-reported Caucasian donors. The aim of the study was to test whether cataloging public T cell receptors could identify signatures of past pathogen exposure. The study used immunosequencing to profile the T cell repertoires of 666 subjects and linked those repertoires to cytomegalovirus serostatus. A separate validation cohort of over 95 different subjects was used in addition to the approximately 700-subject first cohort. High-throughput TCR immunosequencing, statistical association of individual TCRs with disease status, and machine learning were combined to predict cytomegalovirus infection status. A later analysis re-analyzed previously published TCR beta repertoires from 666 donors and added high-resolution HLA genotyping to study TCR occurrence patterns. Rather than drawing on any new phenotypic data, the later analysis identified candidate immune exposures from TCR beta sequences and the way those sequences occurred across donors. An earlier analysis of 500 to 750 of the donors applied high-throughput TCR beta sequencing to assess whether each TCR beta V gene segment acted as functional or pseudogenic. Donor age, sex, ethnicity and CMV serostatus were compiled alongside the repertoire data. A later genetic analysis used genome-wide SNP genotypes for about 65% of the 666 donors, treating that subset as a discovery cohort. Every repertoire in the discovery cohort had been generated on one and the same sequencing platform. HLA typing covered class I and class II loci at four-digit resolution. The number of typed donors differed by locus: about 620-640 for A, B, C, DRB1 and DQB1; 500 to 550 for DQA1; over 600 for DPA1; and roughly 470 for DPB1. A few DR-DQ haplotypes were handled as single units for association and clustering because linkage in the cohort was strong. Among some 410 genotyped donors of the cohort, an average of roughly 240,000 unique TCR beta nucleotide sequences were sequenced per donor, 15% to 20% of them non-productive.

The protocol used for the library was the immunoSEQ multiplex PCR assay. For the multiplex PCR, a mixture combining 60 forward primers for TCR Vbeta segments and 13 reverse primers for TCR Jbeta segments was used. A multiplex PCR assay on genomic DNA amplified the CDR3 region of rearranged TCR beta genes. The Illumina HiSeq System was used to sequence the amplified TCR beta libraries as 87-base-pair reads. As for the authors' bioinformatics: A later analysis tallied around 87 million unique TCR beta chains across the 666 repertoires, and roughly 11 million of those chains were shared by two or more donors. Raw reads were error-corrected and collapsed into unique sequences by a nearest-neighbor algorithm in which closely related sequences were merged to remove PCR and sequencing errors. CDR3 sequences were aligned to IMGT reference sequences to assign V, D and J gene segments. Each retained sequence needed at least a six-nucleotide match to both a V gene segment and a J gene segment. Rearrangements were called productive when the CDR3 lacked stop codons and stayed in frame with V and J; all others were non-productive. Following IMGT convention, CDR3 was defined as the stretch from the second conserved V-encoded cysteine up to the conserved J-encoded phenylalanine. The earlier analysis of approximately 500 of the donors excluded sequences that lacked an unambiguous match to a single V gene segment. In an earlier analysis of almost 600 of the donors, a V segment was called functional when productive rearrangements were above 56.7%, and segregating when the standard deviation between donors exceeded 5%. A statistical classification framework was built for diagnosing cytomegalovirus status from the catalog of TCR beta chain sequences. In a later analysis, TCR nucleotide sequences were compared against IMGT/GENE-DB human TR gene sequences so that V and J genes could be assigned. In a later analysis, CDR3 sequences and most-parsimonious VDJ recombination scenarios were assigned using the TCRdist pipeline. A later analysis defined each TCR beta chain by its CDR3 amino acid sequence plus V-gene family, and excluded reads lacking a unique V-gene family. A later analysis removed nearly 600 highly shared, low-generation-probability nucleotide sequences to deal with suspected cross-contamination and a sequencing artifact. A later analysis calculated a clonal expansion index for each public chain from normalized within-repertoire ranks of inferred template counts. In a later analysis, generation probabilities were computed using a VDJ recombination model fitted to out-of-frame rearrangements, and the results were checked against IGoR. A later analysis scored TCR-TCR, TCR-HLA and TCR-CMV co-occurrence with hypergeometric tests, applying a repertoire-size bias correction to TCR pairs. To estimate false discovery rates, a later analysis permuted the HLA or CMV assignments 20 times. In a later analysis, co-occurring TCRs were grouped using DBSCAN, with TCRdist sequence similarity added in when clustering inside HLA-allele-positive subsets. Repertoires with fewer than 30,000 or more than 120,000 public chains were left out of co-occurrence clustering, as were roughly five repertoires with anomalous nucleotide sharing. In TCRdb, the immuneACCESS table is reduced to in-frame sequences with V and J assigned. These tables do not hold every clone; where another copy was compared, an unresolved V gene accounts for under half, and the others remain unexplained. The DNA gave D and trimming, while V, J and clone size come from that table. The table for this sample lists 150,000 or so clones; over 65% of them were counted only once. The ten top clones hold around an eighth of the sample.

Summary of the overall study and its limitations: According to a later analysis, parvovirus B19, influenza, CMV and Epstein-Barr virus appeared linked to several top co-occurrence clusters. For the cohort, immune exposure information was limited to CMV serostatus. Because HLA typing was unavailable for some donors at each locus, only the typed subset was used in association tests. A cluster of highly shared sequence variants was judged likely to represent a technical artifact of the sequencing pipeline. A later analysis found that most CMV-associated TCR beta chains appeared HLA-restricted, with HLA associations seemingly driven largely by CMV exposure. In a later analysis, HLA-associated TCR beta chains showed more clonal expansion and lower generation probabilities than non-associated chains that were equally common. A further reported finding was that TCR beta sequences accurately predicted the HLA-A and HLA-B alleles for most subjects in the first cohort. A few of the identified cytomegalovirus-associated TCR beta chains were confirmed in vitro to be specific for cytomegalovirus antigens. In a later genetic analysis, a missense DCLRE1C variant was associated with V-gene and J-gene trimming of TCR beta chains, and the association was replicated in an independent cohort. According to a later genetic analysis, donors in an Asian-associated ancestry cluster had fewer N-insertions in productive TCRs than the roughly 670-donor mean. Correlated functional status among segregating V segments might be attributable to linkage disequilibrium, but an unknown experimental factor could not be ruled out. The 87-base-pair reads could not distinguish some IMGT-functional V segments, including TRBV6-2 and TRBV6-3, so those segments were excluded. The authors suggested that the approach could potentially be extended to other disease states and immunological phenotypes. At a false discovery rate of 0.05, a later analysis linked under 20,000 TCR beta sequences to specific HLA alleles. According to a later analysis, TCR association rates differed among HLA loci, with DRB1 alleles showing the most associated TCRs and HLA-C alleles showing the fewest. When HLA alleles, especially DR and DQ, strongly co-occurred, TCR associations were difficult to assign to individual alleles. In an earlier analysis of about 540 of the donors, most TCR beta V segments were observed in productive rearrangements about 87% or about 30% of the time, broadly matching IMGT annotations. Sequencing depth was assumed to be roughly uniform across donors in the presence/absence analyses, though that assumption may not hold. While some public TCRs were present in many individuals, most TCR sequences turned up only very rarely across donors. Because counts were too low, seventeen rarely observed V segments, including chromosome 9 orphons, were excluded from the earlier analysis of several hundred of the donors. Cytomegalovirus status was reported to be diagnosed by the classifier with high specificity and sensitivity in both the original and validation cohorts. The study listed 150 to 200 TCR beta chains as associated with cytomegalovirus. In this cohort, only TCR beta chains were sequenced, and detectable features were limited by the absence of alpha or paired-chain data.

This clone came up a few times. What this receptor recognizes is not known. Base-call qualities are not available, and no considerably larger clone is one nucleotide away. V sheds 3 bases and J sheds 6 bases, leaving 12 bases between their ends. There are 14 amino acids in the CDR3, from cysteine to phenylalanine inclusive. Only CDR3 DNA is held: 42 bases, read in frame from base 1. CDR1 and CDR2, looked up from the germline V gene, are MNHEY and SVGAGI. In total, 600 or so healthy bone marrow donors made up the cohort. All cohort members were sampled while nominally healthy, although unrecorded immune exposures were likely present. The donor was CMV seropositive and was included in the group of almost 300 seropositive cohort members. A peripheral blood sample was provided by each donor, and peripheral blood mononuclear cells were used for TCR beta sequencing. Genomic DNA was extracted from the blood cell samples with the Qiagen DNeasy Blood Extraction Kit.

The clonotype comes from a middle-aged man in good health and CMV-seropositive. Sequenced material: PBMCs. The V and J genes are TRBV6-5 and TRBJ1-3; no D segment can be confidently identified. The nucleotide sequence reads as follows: TGTGCCAGCAGTTATAGATGGGCCGAAAACACCATATATTTT. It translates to CASSYRWAENTIYF.